Described below is a single TCR beta chain sequence and its context. The sample is drawn from a study of blood T cell repertoires in COVID-19. The V gene lost 0 bases and the J gene lost 6 bases, with 10 bases spanning the gap. Germline loops: CDR1 SGHDT, CDR2 YYEEEE. The CDR3 spans 14 residues. Measured with immunoSEQ multiplex PCR; TCRdb has only the in-frame clones, and not every one. The data contain 120,000 to 150,000 clones, about 87% of them singletons. The TCR sequence derives from a man between 50 and 59 years old who had recovered from COVID-19. Sequencing input: peripheral blood. V gene TRBV5-6 combines with J gene TRBJ1-3, with D possibly TRBD1 on 5 matching bases. The CDR3 bases are TGTGCCAGCAGCTTGGTTGTGGGGCCAAACACCATATATTTT. Amino acids: CASSLVVGPNTIYF.